The rows below give T cell receptor beta chains drawn from one sample of a study of cytomegalovirus exposure and HLA in healthy donors. Sequenced by immunoSEQ multiplex PCR; TCRdb stores in-frame clones only, minus some. The table shows 150,000 to 200,000 clones, with more than 80% occurring only once. The material sequenced was PBMCs. The source of these receptors is a man younger than 30 in good health and CMV-seronegative. Both conserved end residues are part of each CDR3. A D gene is named only where the DNA matches it firmly. Clone size is given for some rows only: seen once, a few or many times, or a class if the clone is expanded.

j_gene | len | d_gene | v_gene | abundance | CDR3nt | CDR3aa
TRBJ2-2 | 15 | TRBD1 | TRBV9 | . | TGTGCCAGCAGCCGACCACAGGGGCGTGCCGGGGAGCTGTTTTTT | CASSRPQGRAGELFF
TRBJ2-4 | 18 | TRBD1 | TRBV25-1 | . | TGTGCCAGCAGTGCCAGGGAAGGGACAGGGTTTTTTCAAAACATTCAGTACTTC | CASSAREGTGFFQNIQYF
TRBJ2-1 | 13 | TRBD2 | TRBV10-3 | few | TGTGCCATCACCCCGGGACTAGCGGTTGAGCAGTTCTTC | CAITPGLAVEQFF
TRBJ2-1 | 14 | . | TRBV7-9 | once | TGTGCCAGCAGCTTAGCACCCAGCGGGAATGAGCAGTTCTTC | CASSLAPSGNEQFF
TRBJ2-1 | 15 | . | TRBV6-5 | . | TGTGCCAGCCAAGCGAGGGCAGGGGTAGGTGATGAGCAGTTCTTC | CASQARAGVGDEQFF
TRBJ2-2 | 16 | TRBD1 | TRBV5-1 | . | TGCGCCAGCAGCGCGTCCGGGACAGCGAACACCGGGGAGCTGTTTTTT | CASSASGTANTGELFF
TRBJ2-5 | 15 | . | TRBV7-8 | once | TGTGCCAGCAGCGGCGCGGGACTCCTGAAAGAGACCCAGTACTTC | CASSGAGLLKETQYF
TRBJ1-2 | 14 | TRBD1 | TRBV7-8 | once | TGTGCCAGCAGCTCGTCGACAGGGGGGGATGGCTACACCTTC | CASSSSTGGDGYTF
TRBJ2-5 | 13 | . | TRBV10-3 | . | TGTGCCATCTCCGGGGGGCTGCCGGGGACCCAGTACTTC | CAISGGLPGTQYF
TRBJ2-2 | 16 | TRBD2 | TRBV7-7 | . | TGTGCTAGCAGCTTGTTAGCGGGAGGAAATACCGGGGAGCTGTTTTTT | CASSLLAGGNTGELFF
TRBJ1-6 | 16 | . | TRBV5-6 | . | TGTGCCAGCAGCTTTCACCGAGGCCTTTATAATTCACCCCTCCACTTT | CASSFHRGLYNSPLHF
TRBJ1-3 | 11 | . | TRBV19 | once | TGTGCCAGCTCAACAGGAAACACCATATATTTT | CASSTGNTIYF
TRBJ2-5 | 14 | . | TRBV9 | . | TGTGCCAGCAGCTATGGGGGGGGCAGGGAGACCCAGTACTTC | CASSYGGGRETQYF
TRBJ2-7 | 14 | . | TRBV7-2 | . | TGTGCCAGCAGCTCTAGTCGTTTGTCCTACGAGCAGTACTTC | CASSSSRLSYEQYF
TRBJ2-1 | 15 | TRBD1 | TRBV6-5 | . | TGTGCCAGCCGTAAGGCCTCCAGGGGGAACAATGAGCAGTTCTTC | CASRKASRGNNEQFF
TRBJ2-7 | 13 | . | TRBV6-5 | . | TGTGCCAGCAGTTCCTCTAGCACCTACGAGCAGTACTTC | CASSSSSTYEQYF
TRBJ2-2 | 13 | TRBD2 | TRBV2 | . | TGTGCCATCCGGCGGGGGGCCACCGGGGAGCTGTTTTTT | CAIRRGATGELFF
TRBJ2-1 | 13 | . | TRBV27 | . | TGTGCCAGCAGTTTTGACGGGTACAATGAGCAGTTCTTC | CASSFDGYNEQFF
TRBJ2-7 | 16 | TRBD2 | TRBV5-1 | . | TGCGCCAGCAGCTCTCTACTCGGGGGGTCCCACTACGAGCAGTACTTC | CASSSLLGGSHYEQYF
TRBJ1-1 | 15 | TRBD1 | TRBV10-3 | . | TGTGCCACACTAAGGGACAGGGGGACGGACACTGAAGCTTTCTTT | CATLRDRGTDTEAFF
TRBJ1-3 | 13 | TRBD1 | TRBV29-1 | . | TGCAGCGGGGGACAGGACTCTGGAAACACCATATATTTT | CSGGQDSGNTIYF
TRBJ2-7 | 14 | TRBD1 | TRBV5-6 | . | TGTGCCAGCAGGGGACAGACCAGCTCCTACGAGCAGTACTTC | CASRGQTSSYEQYF
TRBJ1-5 | 15 | . | TRBV6-6 | few | TGTGCCAGCAGCCAAAGGACAGATAGCAATCAGCCCCAGCATTTT | CASSQRTDSNQPQHF
TRBJ2-5 | 13 | . | TRBV6-5 | . | TGTGCCAGCAGCCTCAGGGGTAGGGTGACCCAGTACTTC | CASSLRGRVTQYF
TRBJ2-1 | 15 | TRBD1 | TRBV5-6 | . | TGTGCCAGCAGCTTGGGGACAGGGGTCTACAATGAGCAGTTCTTC | CASSLGTGVYNEQFF
TRBJ2-7 | 13 | TRBD1 | TRBV2 | . | TGTGCCAGCAGAAAAGGGACAGTCTACGAGCAGTACTTC | CASRKGTVYEQYF
TRBJ2-7 | 12 | . | TRBV6-6 | . | TGTGCCAGCAGTTACGGGGGCACTCCGCAGTACTTC | CASSYGGTPQYF
TRBJ2-7 | 13 | . | TRBV15 | . | TGTGCCACCAGCAGAGAACAGTACTACGAGCAGTACTTC | CATSREQYYEQYF
TRBJ2-2 | 15 | . | TRBV5-1 | . | TGCGCCAGCAGCGAGGGCTACCCGAACACCGGGGAGCTGTTTTTT | CASSEGYPNTGELFF
TRBJ2-7 | 16 | TRBD2 | TRBV9 | . | TGTGCCAGCAGCGATGATGGGACTAGCGGTATCGGCGAGCAGTACTTC | CASSDDGTSGIGEQYF
TRBJ1-5 | 11 | . | TRBV2 | . | TGTGCCAGCAGACTAAATCAGCCCCAGCATTTT | CASRLNQPQHF
TRBJ1-1 | 14 | . | TRBV7-8 | . | TGTGCCAGCAGCCACCGACGGGTGAACACTGAAGCTTTCTTT | CASSHRRVNTEAFF
TRBJ1-1 | 13 | . | TRBV5-1 | . | TGCGCCAGCAGCTTTGAGCTTGACACTGAAGCTTTCTTT | CASSFELDTEAFF
TRBJ2-5 | 13 | TRBD1 | TRBV5-1 | . | TGCGCCAGCAGCTTCGACAGGGAAGGGACCCAGTACTTC | CASSFDREGTQYF
TRBJ2-1 | 13 | . | TRBV4-1 | . | TGCGCCAGCAGCCTCCTCCTTTATATTGAGCAGTTCTTC | CASSLLLYIEQFF
TRBJ1-3 | 14 | . | TRBV6-5 | . | TGTGCCAGCAGTTACTTGGGCTCGAGAAACACCATATATTTT | CASSYLGSRNTIYF
TRBJ2-3 | 14 | TRBD1 | TRBV27 | . | TGTGCCAGCAGCCCGACAGGGGCAACAGATACGCAGTATTTT | CASSPTGATDTQYF